Below are 8 T cell receptor beta chains sequenced from a single sample in a study of blood T cell repertoires in COVID-19. Clones were sequenced by immunoSEQ multiplex PCR, and TCRdb holds only the in-frame ones, with some missing. The repertoire holds under 200,000 clones, with 70% to 90% as singletons. The sequencing input was peripheral blood. All receptors derive from a woman aged 80 or over with COVID-19, enrolled during active disease.

This clone was seen once. The rearrangement uses TRBV5-1 and TRBJ2-3; D is unresolved. Between the trimmed V and J ends, which lost 2 bases and 4 bases, there was a span of 8 bases. The CDR3 contains 13 residues. CDR1 SGHRS and CDR2 YFSETQ come from the germline V gene. The CDR3 coding sequence is TGCGCCAGCAGCTTCGGGTTACCAGATACGCAGTATTTT. This sequence encodes CASSFGLPDTQYF.

The chain is built from TRBV12-3 or TRBV12-4 and TRBJ1-6, with TRBD1 identical over 7 bases. The CDR3 extends over 13 amino acids. Trimming cost V 5 bases and J 7 bases; bases outside gene matches: 2. CDR3 coding DNA: TGTGCCAGCAGTCGGGGACAGAATTCACCCCTCCACTTT. Protein product: CASSRGQNSPLHF.

CDR3 sequence: CASSVGQGEKLFF. CDR3 bases: TGTGCCAGCAGCGTGGGACAGGGGGAAAAACTGTTTTTT. The rearrangement links TRBV9 to TRBJ1-4; 10 nucleotides line up with TRBD1. This CDR3 has 13 amino acids. The germline V gene has CDR1 SGDLS and CDR2 YYNGEE. V dropped 2 bases and J dropped 8; count of bases not matched to a gene: 0.

The chain combines TRBV28 with TRBJ1-3, with 8 nucleotides matching TRBD1. The CDR3 runs to 13 residues. CDR1 and CDR2 (germline): MDHEN, SYDVKM. With 9 bases clipped from V and 2 bases from J, the junction kept 3 bases outside the gene matches. CDR3 nucleotides: TGTGCCAGTATACAGGGGGCTGGAAACACCATATATTTT. Protein product: CASIQGAGNTIYF.

This sequence joins TRBV7-2 and TRBJ2-1, with 13 nucleotides matching TRBD2. With 6 bases clipped from V and 6 bases from J, the junction kept 8 bases outside the gene matches. Germline lookup yields CDR1 SGHTA and CDR2 FQGNSA. The CDR3 is 16 amino acids. The CDR3 region has the DNA TGTGCCAGCAGTTCTCGGACTAGCGGGAGTGTCAATGAGCAGTTCTTC. Translation gives CASSSRTSGSVNEQFF.

The chain recombines TRBV27 with TRBJ2-2; TRBD1 might be the D (6 bases). CDR1 MNHEY and CDR2 SMNVEV come from the germline V gene (reference sequence). Trimming took off 3 bases at V and 0 bases at J, with 14 bases between the two ends. The length of the CDR3 is 17 residues. The CDR3 reads CASSFVWGPPNTGELFF. The CDR3 DNA follows: TGTGCCAGCAGTTTCGTCTGGGGGCCACCGAACACCGGGGAGCTGTTTTTT.

This chain connects TRBV19 to TRBJ2-3; D might be TRBD2 (7 bases). CDR1 and CDR2 from the germline V gene are LNHDA and SQIVND (reference sequence). This CDR3 spans 15 amino acids. Trimming pared 10 bases from V and 2 bases from J, leaving 19 bases between. The CDR3 region has the DNA TGTGCCACAACTAGTGGGGGGGGCAACACAGATACGCAGTATTTT. Amino acids: CATTSGGGNTDTQYF.

This clone has just one count. The chain carries TRBV27 and TRBJ2-5; TRBD1 matches 9 bases. The length of the CDR3 is 16 residues. The J segment lost 8 bases and the V segment lost 3 bases, leaving 13 bases of the junction unmatched. The V gene's germline CDR1 is MNHEY and CDR2 SMNVEV (reference sequence). CDR3 amino acids: CASSFARDRESGTQYF. The CDR3 DNA sequence: TGTGCCAGCAGTTTTGCCCGGGACAGGGAGTCTGGCACCCAGTACTTC.